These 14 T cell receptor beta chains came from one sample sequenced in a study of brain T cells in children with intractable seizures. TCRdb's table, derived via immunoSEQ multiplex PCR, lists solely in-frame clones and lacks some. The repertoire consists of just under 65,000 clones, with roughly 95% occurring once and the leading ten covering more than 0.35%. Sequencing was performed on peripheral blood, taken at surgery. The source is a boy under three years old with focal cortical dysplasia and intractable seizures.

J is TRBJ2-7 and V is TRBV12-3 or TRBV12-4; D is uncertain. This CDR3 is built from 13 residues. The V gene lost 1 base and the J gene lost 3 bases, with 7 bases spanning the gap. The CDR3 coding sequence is TGTGCCAGCAGTTTAGTACTTTTCTACGAGCAGTACTTC. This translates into CASSLVLFYEQYF.

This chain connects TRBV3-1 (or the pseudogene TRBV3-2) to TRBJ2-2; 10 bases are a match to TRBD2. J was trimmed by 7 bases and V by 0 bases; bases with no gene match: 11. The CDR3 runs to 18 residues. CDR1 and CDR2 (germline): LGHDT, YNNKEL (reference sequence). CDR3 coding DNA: TGTGCCAGCAGCCAAGATCAGGCTAGCGGGAGTTATTTCGGGGAGCTGTTTTTT. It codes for CASSQDQASGSYFGELFF.

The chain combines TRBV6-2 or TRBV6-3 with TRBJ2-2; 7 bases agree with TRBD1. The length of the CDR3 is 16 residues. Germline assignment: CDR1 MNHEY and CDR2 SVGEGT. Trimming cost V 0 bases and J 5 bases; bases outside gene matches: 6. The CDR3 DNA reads TGTGCCAGCAGTTACTCAACAACGACAGGGACCGGGGAGCTGTTTTTT. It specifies CASSYSTTTGTGELFF.

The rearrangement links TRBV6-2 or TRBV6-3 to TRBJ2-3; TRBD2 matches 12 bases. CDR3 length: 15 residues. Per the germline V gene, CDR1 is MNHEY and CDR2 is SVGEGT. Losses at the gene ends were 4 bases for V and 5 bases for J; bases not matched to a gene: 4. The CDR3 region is CASSSGTSGQDTQYF. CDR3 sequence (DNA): TGTGCCAGCAGTTCCGGGACTAGCGGGCAAGATACGCAGTATTTT.

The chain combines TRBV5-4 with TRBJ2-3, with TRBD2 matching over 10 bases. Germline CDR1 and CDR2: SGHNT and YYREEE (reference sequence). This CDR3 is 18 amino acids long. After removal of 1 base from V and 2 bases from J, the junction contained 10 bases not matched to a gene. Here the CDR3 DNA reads TGTGCCAGCAGCTTGCTCGGACTAGCGGAAACTAACACAGATACGCAGTATTTT. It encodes CASSLLGLAETNTDTQYF.

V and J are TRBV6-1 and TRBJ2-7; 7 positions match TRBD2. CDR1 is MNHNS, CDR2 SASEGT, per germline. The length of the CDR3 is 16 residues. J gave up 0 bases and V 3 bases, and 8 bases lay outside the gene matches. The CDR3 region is CASSDAGERGSYEQYF. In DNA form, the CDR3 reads TGTGCCAGCAGTGACGCGGGGGAGCGTGGCTCCTACGAGCAGTACTTC.

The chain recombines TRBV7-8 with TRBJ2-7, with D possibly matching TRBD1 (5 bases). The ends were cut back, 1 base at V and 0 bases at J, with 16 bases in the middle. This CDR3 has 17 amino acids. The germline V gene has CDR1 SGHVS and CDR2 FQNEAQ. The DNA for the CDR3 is TGTGCCAGCAGCTTAGTGTTGGGCAGGGTTAGCTCCTACGAGCAGTACTTC. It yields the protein CASSLVLGRVSSYEQYF.

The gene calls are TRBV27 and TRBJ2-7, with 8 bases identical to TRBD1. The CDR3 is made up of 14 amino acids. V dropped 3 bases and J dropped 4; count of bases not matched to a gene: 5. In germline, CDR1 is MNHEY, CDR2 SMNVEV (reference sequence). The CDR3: CASSFSTGGYEQYF. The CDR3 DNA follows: TGTGCCAGCAGTTTCTCAACAGGGGGTTACGAGCAGTACTTC.

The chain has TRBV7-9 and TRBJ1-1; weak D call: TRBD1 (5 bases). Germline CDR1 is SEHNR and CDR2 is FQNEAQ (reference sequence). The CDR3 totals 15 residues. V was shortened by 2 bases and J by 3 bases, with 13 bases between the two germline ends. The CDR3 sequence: CASSLRPRDDTEAFF. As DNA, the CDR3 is TGTGCCAGCAGCTTAAGACCCCGGGACGACACTGAAGCTTTCTTT.

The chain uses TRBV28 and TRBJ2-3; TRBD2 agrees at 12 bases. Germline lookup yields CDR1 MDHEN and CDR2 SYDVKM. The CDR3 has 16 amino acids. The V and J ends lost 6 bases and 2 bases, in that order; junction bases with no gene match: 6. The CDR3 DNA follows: TGTGCCAGCAGCAATGGACTAGCGGGAACCACAGATACGCAGTATTTT. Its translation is CASSNGLAGTTDTQYF.

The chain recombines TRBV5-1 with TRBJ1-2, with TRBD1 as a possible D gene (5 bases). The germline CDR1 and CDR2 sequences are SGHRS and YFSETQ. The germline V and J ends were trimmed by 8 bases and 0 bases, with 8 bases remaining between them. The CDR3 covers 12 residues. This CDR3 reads CASPGPNYGYTF. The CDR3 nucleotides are TGCGCCAGTCCGGGACCTAACTATGGCTACACCTTC. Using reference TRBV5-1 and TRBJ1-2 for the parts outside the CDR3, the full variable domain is KAGVTQTPRYLIKTRGQQVTLSCSPISGHRSVSWYQQTPGQGLQFLFEYFSETQRNKGNFPGRFSGRQFSNSRSEMNVSTLELGDSALYLCASPGPNYGYTFGSGTRLTVV.

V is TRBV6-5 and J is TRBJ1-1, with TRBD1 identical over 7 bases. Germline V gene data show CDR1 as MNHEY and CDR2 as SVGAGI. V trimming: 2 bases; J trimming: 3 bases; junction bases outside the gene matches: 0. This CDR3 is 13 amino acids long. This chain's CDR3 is CASSYRGHTEAFF. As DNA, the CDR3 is TGTGCCAGCAGTTACAGGGGGCACACTGAAGCTTTCTTT.

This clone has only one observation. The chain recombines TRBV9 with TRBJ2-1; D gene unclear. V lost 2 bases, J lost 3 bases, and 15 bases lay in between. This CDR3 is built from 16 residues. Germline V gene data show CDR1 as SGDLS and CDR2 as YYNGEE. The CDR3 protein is CASSVEVEGYYNEQFF. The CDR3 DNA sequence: TGTGCCAGCAGCGTCGAAGTCGAAGGGTACTACAATGAGCAGTTCTTC.

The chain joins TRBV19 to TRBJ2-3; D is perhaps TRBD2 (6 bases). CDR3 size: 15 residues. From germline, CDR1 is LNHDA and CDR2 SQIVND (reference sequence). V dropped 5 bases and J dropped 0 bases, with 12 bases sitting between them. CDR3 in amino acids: CASSWSGSSTDTQYF. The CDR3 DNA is TGTGCCAGTAGTTGGAGCGGGTCTAGCACAGATACGCAGTATTTT.